This T cell receptor beta chain was identified in a study of spatial heterogeneity in lung cancer. Each CDR3 protein is one row after TCRdb ran MiXCR on the 5' RACE reads. The sample shows more than 65,000 distinct CDR3 sequences, about 7.8% of them seen only once. This clonotype was detected ten times or more. The time point: sample taken at primary tumor resection. The origin of this receptor is a male donor with early-stage non-small cell lung cancer. Specimen: PBMCs, collected at surgery.

The chain's CDR3 is CASTTGSGANVLTF. The CDR3, as DNA: TGTGCCAGCACCACAGGGTCCGGGGCCAACGTCCTGACTTTC. V usage is TRBV6-5 and J usage is TRBJ2-6; D might be TRBD1 (6 bases). Germline V gene data show CDR1 as MNHEY and CDR2 as SVGAGI. Trimming removed 7 bases from V and 4 bases from J, with 11 bases in between. CDR3 length: 14 amino acids.